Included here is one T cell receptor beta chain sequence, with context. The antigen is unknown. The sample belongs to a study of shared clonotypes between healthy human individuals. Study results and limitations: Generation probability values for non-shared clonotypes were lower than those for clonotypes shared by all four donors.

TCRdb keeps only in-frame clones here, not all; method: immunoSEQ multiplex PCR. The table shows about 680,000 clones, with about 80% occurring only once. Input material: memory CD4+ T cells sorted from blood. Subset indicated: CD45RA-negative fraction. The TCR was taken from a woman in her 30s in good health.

CDR3 sequence: CASSITGIATNEKLFF. The CDR3, as DNA: TGTGCCAGCAGCATAACAGGGATCGCAACTAATGAAAAACTGTTTTTT. This chain uses TRBV28 with TRBJ1-4; tentative D call: TRBD1 (6 bases). This CDR3 is 16 amino acids long. From germline, CDR1 is MDHEN and CDR2 SYDVKM. The V gene lost 6 bases and the J gene lost 0 bases, with 14 bases spanning the gap.